Below are 7 T cell receptor beta chains sequenced from a single sample in a study of OX40 agonist ivuxolimab in advanced cancers. Sequencing was performed with immunoSEQ multiplex PCR; in TCRdb, only in-frame clones are kept and a portion is missing. The repertoire holds roughly 95,000 clones, with over 75% as singletons. The source was CD4+ or CD8+ T cells sorted from blood, collected in a trial of the OX40 agonist ivuxolimab. These TCRs come from an adult with an advanced solid tumor such as melanoma, head and neck, liver or kidney cancer.

The chain combines TRBV2 with TRBJ1-2; no reliable D call. Trimming stripped 7 bases from V and 8 bases from J, with 20 bases between. The germline V gene has CDR1 SNHLY and CDR2 FYNNEI. The CDR3 covers 14 residues. Here the CDR3 reads CASKDDAGYGGYTF. DNA of the CDR3: TGTGCCAGCAAGGACGACGCGGGCTATGGCGGCTACACCTTC.

This clone was seen a single time. The rearrangement joins TRBV5-4 to TRBJ2-2; the D gene could be TRBD1 or TRBD2 (6 bases each). V lost 4 bases to trimming and J lost 3 bases, with 19 bases between them. Germline V lookup: CDR1 SGHNT, CDR2 YYREEE (reference sequence). There are 17 residues in the CDR3. The CDR3 here is CASSRTGRPWDTGELFF. The DNA of the CDR3 is TGTGCCAGCAGCCGCACAGGGAGGCCTTGGGACACCGGGGAGCTGTTTTTT.

The V gene is TRBV6-5, the J gene TRBJ2-5; D is unresolved. CDR1 MNHEY and CDR2 SVGAGI come from the germline V gene. Trimming removed 9 bases from V and 3 bases from J, with 14 bases in between. The CDR3 is 13 residues long. CDR3 residues: CASSRGQKETQYF. The CDR3 DNA reads TGTGCCAGTTCTCGAGGCCAGAAAGAGACCCAGTACTTC.

This clone was detected only once. The chain carries TRBV10-1 and TRBJ2-3, with 11 bases that match TRBD2. The CDR3 totals 16 residues. V was pared by 4 bases and J by 5 bases, with 8 bases of the junction left unmatched. In germline, CDR1 is WNHNN, CDR2 SYGVQD (reference sequence). CDR3 protein: CASSGVAGGPEDTQYF. CDR3 DNA: TGCGCCAGCAGTGGGGTAGCGGGAGGGCCTGAAGATACGCAGTATTTT.

This clone was recorded once. This sequence joins TRBV11-1 and TRBJ2-2; D not resolved. The CDR3 is 15 amino acids. Germline CDR1 and CDR2: SGHAT and FQDESV (reference sequence). V lost 4 bases and J lost 5, with 14 bases in between. The CDR3 DNA reads as TGTGCCAGCAGCTCCTTCTTACTTGGGACCGGGGAGCTGTTTTTT. Translated, it gives CASSSFLLGTGELFF.

This clone was counted a single time. The rearrangement joins TRBV7-2 to TRBJ2-3; D remains unclear. CDR3 length: 15 amino acids. V dropped 5 bases and J dropped 0 bases, with 12 bases sitting between them. The germline CDR1 and CDR2 sequences are SGHTA and FQGNSA. CDR3 DNA: TGTGCCAGCAGCCCCCAGAGTTCTAGCACAGATACGCAGTATTTT. It is translated as CASSPQSSSTDTQYF.

This rearrangement joins TRBV30 to TRBJ2-5; 7 bases align to TRBD1. This CDR3 region has 12 residues. Per germline, CDR1 GTSNPN and CDR2 SVGIG (reference sequence). V was pared by 1 base and J by 5 bases, with 1 base of the junction left unmatched. CDR3 bases: TGTGCCTGGAGTGGACAGGGCGAGACCCAGTACTTC. It specifies CAWSGQGETQYF.